What follows is one TCR beta chain and its context. This CDR3 is 15 amino acids long. Germline V gene sequence: CDR1 SGHRS, CDR2 YFSETQ. The J segment lost 3 bases and the V segment lost 4 bases, leaving 8 bases of the junction unmatched. The record originates from a study of T cells after yellow fever vaccination. TCRdb processed the 5' RACE reads anew with MiXCR; each CDR3 protein has one entry. The profile shows hundreds of thousands of distinct CDR3 sequences, about a sixth of them singletons. This TCR was recovered from a man between 18 and 35 years old who received the YFV17D yellow fever vaccine. Sequenced material: PBMCs, taken 5 to 6 days after the first yellow fever vaccination. The chain combines TRBV5-1 with TRBJ2-7, with 9 positions matching TRBD2. This CDR3 reads CASSAGGTSRYEQYF. CDR3 bases: TGCGCCAGCAGCGCCGGCGGGACTAGCCGCTACGAGCAGTACTTC.